Included here is one TCR beta chain sequence, with context. The antigen is undetermined. The junction departs from germline at one end; a sequencing error may be responsible. The CDR3 contains 17 residues. CDR1 is SEHNR, CDR2 FQNEAQ, per germline (reference sequence). PCR amplification relied on 60 Vbeta primers (plus 13 Jbeta primers). Clones were read by immunoSEQ multiplex PCR, and TCRdb kept only the in-frame ones, dropping some. The sample holds more than 150,000 clones, more than 75% seen once. These data belong to a study of cytomegalovirus exposure and HLA in healthy donors. Study-level findings and limits: Several of the most significant clusters appeared, in a later analysis, to be linked to common viral pathogens.

V and J are TRBV7-9 and TRBJ2-7; 13 bases line up with TRBD2. Sequencing was done on a sample of PBMCs. The TCR was taken from a girl under three years old in good health and CMV-seronegative. The CDR3 nucleotides read TGTTCCAGCAGCTCCGGACAGGGACTAGCGGGGTTCTACGAGCAGTACTTC. This codes for CSSSSGQGLAGFYEQYF.